This T cell receptor beta chain was recovered during a study of CD8+ T cells in alopecia areata. Study overall: At a dose of 5 to 10 mg twice daily, oral tofacitinib was given to treated patients. Findings and caveats of the study: Patients shared TCRs less clearly than mice did, possibly for HLA-related reasons. The study found tofacitinib significantly decreased scalp clonality and expanded CD8+ clones among the top 100.

As regards this clone: No antigen is known for it.

Documented treatment: oral pan-JAK inhibitor, 5-10 mg twice daily. CDR1 and CDR2 from the germline V gene are SQVTM and ANQGSEA. V was pared by 6 bases and J by 4 bases, with 5 bases of the junction left unmatched. The CDR3 is 13 residues long. Extracted from the samples, RNA was reverse transcribed into cDNA to serve as the sequencing template. Sequencing was performed with immunoSEQ multiplex PCR; in TCRdb, only in-frame clones are kept and a portion is missing. The sample has 130,000 or so clones; approximately 86% are singletons. This TCR derives from a human donor with alopecia areata. The chain links TRBV29-1 to TRBJ1-1, with 10 nucleotides matching TRBD1. Sample: CD8+ T cells sorted from blood, taken at week 4, from a patient treated with tofacitinib. Written as DNA, the CDR3 is TGCAGCGTGGACAGGGGGTCGGCCACTGAAGCTTTCTTT. Amino acids: CSVDRGSATEAFF.